This T cell receptor beta chain was captured by sequencing in a study of shared clonotypes between healthy human individuals. The CDR3 is 12 amino acids. Germline CDR1 is MNHEY and CDR2 is SMNVEV (reference sequence). V was pared by 5 bases and J by 7 bases, with 5 bases of the junction left unmatched. Here immunoSEQ multiplex PCR was the method, and the copy in TCRdb shows in-frame clones only, minus some. Among hundreds of thousands of clones listed, roughly 73% were seen once. Input material: memory CD4+ T cells sorted from blood. As for subset: CD45RA-negative fraction. This sequence was found in a woman aged 25 to 39 in good health. The genes are TRBV27 and TRBJ2-7, with 7 positions matching TRBD1. The CDR3 coding sequence is TGTGCCAGCAGTCCCCACAGGGGTGAGCAGTACTTC. It encodes CASSPHRGEQYF.